This TCR beta chain originates from a study of T cells in Graves' hyperthyroidism and ophthalmopathy. Study-wide findings and caveats: Classification by a 13 V-J model distinguished ophthalmopathy from stable hyperthyroidism. Most expanded thyroid clonotypes above 0.001 also appeared in blood. Model-based prediction identified ophthalmopathy a median around 6.5 months prior to its onset.

In this sample, this clonotype turned up many times. Its antigen is not identified. Fresh 10 ml peripheral blood yielded PBMCs. Authors of the study amplified TCR beta CDR3 regions from RNA transcripts. HTBI primers were employed in a first-round RT-PCR of the TCR CDR3. TCRdb ran MiXCR on the multiplex PCR reads and lists one entry per CDR3 protein. The data show about 840,000 distinct CDR3 sequences, around 38% seen once. Trimming removed 0 bases at V and 3 bases at J, with 20 bases between. The CDR3 spans 17 residues. The V gene's germline CDR1 is DFQATT and CDR2 SNEGSKA (reference sequence). The sample consisted of blood. This clonotype was sampled from a man younger than 35 with Graves' hyperthyroidism. The rearrangement links TRBV20-1 to TRBJ1-2; D might be TRBD1 (6 bases). The DNA for the CDR3 is TGCAGTGCTAGAGATCGGACGGGGGCCGCTCCCCACTATGGCTACACCTTC. It specifies CSARDRTGAAPHYGYTF.